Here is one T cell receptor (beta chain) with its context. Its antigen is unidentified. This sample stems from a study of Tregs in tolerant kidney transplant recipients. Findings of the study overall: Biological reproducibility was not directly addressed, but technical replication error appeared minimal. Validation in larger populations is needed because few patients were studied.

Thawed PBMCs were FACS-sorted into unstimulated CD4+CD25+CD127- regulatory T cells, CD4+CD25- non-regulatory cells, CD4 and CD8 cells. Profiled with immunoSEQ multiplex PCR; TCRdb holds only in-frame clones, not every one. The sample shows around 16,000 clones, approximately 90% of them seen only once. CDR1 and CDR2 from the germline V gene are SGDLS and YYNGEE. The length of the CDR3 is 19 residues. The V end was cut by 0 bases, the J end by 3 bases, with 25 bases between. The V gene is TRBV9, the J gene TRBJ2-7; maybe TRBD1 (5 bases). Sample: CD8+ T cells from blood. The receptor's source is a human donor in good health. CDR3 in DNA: TGTGCCAGCAGCGTAGCCCCGGGCCCTTCCTCAGGGTATCACTACGAGCAGTACTTC. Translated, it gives CASSVAPGPSSGYHYEQYF. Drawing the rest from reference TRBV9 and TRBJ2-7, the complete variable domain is DSGVTQTPKHLITATGQRVTLRCSPRSGDLSVYWYQQSLDQGLQFLIQYYNGEERAKGNILERFSAQQFPDLHSELNLSSLELGDSALYFCASSVAPGPSSGYHYEQYFGPGTRLTVT.